The following is a TCR beta chain sequence with its context. This clonotype was seen a handful of times. This receptor's antigen is unknown. Base qualities were left out, and no much larger clone turns up one base away. The sample was run on an Illumina HiSeq 2500. First-strand cDNA was synthesized using Superscript III and a set of TRAV- and TRBV-specific primers, so that both TCRalpha and TCRbeta chains were covered. TCRs were amplified with Phusion for approximately 20 PCR cycles using a constant-region primer together with the adapter attached to the V primers. The isolated mRNA was amplified using the MessageAmp II aRNA Amplification Kit, with in vitro transcription performed for roughly 16 hours at 37 degrees C. mRNA for TCR sequencing was isolated with the Dynabeads mRNA DIRECT Purification Kit. Indexed Illumina adapters were added in a second Phusion PCR of roughly 27 cycles, and the PCR products were purified with AMPure XP beads. Turning to the authors' computational methods: Custom Perl scripts pooled TCR sequences encoding the same protein, removed out-of-frame sequences and computed each clonotype's abundance. TCR sequences supported by only a single read were excluded from analysis. Shannon entropy, Gini index, clonality, richness, and the frequency of TCRs shared between repertoires were included as repertoire metrics. TCRdb reanalyzed the raw reads on its own, using fastp at Q25 for trimming and MiXCR for clone calling, and kept in-frame beta chains. Rows matching on CDR3 protein sequence are summarized as one entry with the most common DNA and genes. TCRdb, not the original authors, processed these V and J calls. The sample data list 75,000 to 95,000 distinct CDR3 sequences, and more than 20% of these were observed just once. Of the sample, 10% to 15% is held by the ten largest clones.

The sample belongs to a study of low-dose radiotherapy and immunotherapy resistance in tumors (dated by TCRdb to 2022 to 2024). About the investigation overall: Cohort 1 received 0.5 Gy per fraction every 2 weeks, with a prescribed total PTV dose of 6.5 Gy. Cohort 2 received 1 Gy per fraction every two weeks, with a total of 13 Gy over 26 weeks. Patients were given nivolumab as a 240 mg flat dose every two weeks and ipilimumab at 1 mg/kg every six weeks, with both drugs delivered intravenously. Every two weeks, patients got intravenous cyclophosphamide at 200 mg/m2, given one day ahead of each radiation and immunotherapy administration. Aspirin 300 mg was taken orally once daily by patients for four cycles, starting on cycle 1 day 1. The trial did not randomize participants into treatment groups. Eight patients were included in the translational analysis, namely three from the first dose cohort plus the first five from the second dose cohort.

The germline V end is reduced by 6 bases and the J end by 3 bases; junction bases left unmatched: 9. Counted from cysteine to phenylalanine, this CDR3 has 15 amino acids. Only the CDR3 portion is preserved as DNA: 45 bases, with reading frame beginning at the first base. From a lookup of the germline V gene (reference sequence), CDR1 and CDR2 are GTSNPN and SVGIG. The time point label corresponds to: after trial treatment. What the treatment or condition label conveys for this sample: LDRT plus nivolumab, ipilimumab, low-dose cyclophosphamide and aspirin (RACIN trial). Donors were enrolled in RACIN, a single-arm phase I dose-escalation trial in which nivolumab, ipilimumab, aspirin, low-dose cyclophosphamide and low-dose radiotherapy were combined. Eligible patients had advanced, TIL-negative solid tumors.

The TCR sequence derives from a female donor with ovarian cancer. Sequenced material: PBMCs, taken after low-dose radiotherapy plus immunotherapy. The chain is made from TRBV30 and TRBJ2-2; 8 central bases correspond to TRBD1. The nucleotide sequence reads as follows: TGTGCCTGCAACAGGGGGTCGGTGGACACCGGGGAGCTGTTTTTT. Its translation reads: CACNRGSVDTGELFF.